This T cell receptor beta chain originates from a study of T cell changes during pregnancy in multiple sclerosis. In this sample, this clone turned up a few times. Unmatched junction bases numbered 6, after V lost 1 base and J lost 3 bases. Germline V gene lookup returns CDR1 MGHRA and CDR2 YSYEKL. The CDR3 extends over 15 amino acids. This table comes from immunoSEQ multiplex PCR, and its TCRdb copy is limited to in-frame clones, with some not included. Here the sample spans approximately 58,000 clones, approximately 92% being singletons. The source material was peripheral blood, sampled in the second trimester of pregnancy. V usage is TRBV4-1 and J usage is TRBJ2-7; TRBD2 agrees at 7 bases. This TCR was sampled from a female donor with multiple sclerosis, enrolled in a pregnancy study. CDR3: CASSQGASGNYEQYF. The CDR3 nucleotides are TGCGCCAGCAGCCAAGGGGCTAGCGGTAACTACGAGCAGTACTTC.